Below are 8 T cell receptor beta chains sequenced from a single sample in a study of response to subunit inactivated influenza vaccine. One entry per CDR3 protein results from TCRdb running MiXCR on the RT-PCR reads. This table holds more than 600,000 distinct CDR3 sequences, roughly 18% found once. Sequenced material: PBMCs from blood, taken around 5 days after vaccination. These receptors were obtained from a man aged 45-65 years who received an inactivated influenza vaccine.

In this sample, this clonotype turned up many times. V usage is TRBV15 and J usage is TRBJ1-1; no firm D call. V was cut by 0 bases and J by 0 bases, with 11 bases left in between. The CDR3 runs 16 residues. Germline lookup yields CDR1 LNHNV and CDR2 YYDKDF (reference sequence). The CDR3 spells CATSRDLGVMNTEAFF. The CDR3 coding sequence is TGTGCCACCAGCAGAGATCTCGGGGTAATGAACACTGAAGCTTTCTTT.

The gene calls are TRBV5-6 and TRBJ2-7; 13 bases fit TRBD2. This CDR3 spans 16 amino acids. CDR1 is SGHDT, CDR2 YYEEEE, per germline. Trimming removed 4 bases from V and 1 base from J; junction bases left unmatched: 5. CDR3 amino acids: CASSPRLAGGSYEQYF. Written as DNA, the CDR3 is TGTGCCAGCAGCCCCCGACTAGCGGGAGGATCCTACGAGCAGTACTTC.

CDR3 sequence: CASAGTADYEQYF. The DNA of the CDR3 is TGTGCCAGCGCCGGGACAGCAGACTACGAGCAGTACTTC. The V and J genes are TRBV6-1 and TRBJ2-7; TRBD1 matches 7 bases. CDR1 and CDR2 (germline): MNHNS, SASEGT. The CDR3 runs 13 residues. Unmatched junction bases numbered 7, after V lost 8 bases and J lost 3 bases.

This clonotype was seen repeatedly, ten times or more. This sequence joins TRBV15 and TRBJ2-3; 12 bases line up with TRBD2. After removal of 0 bases from V and 0 bases from J, the junction contained 7 bases not matched to a gene. The CDR3 consists of 19 residues. Germline loops: CDR1 LNHNV, CDR2 YYDKDF (reference sequence). The CDR3 sequence: CATSRDRLAGGTSTDTQYF. CDR3 sequence (DNA): TGTGCCACCAGCAGAGATCGGCTAGCGGGGGGGACTAGCACAGATACGCAGTATTTT.

This clonotype was seen only a few times. V and J are TRBV20-1 and TRBJ2-5; 10 positions agree with TRBD2. Germline lookup yields CDR1 DFQATT and CDR2 SNEGSKA (reference sequence). V shed 7 bases and J 7 bases; nucleotides not matched to a gene: 9. This CDR3 region has 13 residues. This CDR3 reads CSVAAGGRGTQYF. The CDR3 nucleotides are TGCAGTGTCGCAGCGGGAGGGAGGGGGACCCAGTACTTC.

This clonotype occurred many times. This chain uses TRBV7-9 with TRBJ2-5; D not certain. This CDR3 spans 12 amino acids. CDR1 is SEHNR and CDR2 is FQNEAQ in the germline V gene (reference sequence). The V gene lost 8 bases and the J gene lost 5 bases, with 12 bases spanning the gap. CDR3 sequence reads: CASRDLRETQYF. DNA of the CDR3: TGTGCCAGCCGTGACTTGAGGGAGACCCAGTACTTC. Full variable domain (outside the CDR3, taken from reference TRBV7-9 and TRBJ2-5): DTGVSQNPRHKITKRGQNVTFRCDPISEHNRLYWYRQTLGQGPEFLTYFQNEAQLEKSRLLSDRFSAERPKGSFSTLEIQRTEQGDSAMYLCASRDLRETQYFGPGTRLLVL.

This sequence joins TRBV28 and TRBJ1-2, with a tentative D call TRBD1 (6 bases). The CDR3 sequence is 14 residues long. In germline, CDR1 is MDHEN, CDR2 SYDVKM. V was cut by 7 bases and J by 2 bases, with 14 bases left in between. CDR3 loop: CASTGWQGNYGYTF. CDR3 nucleotide sequence: TGTGCCAGCACTGGGTGGCAGGGGAACTATGGCTACACCTTC.

The sample holds a few counts of this clonotype. This sequence joins TRBV5-1 and TRBJ1-4; D remains ambiguous. The V and J ends lost 2 bases and 0 bases respectively, with 8 bases between them. This CDR3 comprises 15 residues. Germline V gene lookup returns CDR1 SGHRS and CDR2 YFSETQ. CDR3 protein: CASSLTAPTNEKLFF. The CDR3 DNA is TGCGCCAGCAGCTTAACAGCCCCAACTAATGAAAAACTGTTTTTT.